The entry below describes one T cell receptor (beta chain). No antigen is known for it. This specimen comes from a study of long-term antiretroviral therapy in people with HIV. Study-wide results and limits: With ART, diversity went up but was still lower than in transplant donor controls.

Participants with HIV, all of them, were treated in the United States. Each specimen consisted of about 0.95-10 million cryopreserved PBMC prior to extraction of DNA. V gave up 2 bases and J gave up 4 bases, with 9 bases separating them. The CDR3 is made up of 13 amino acids. Looked up from germline, CDR1 is SGHTS and CDR2 is YDEGEE. Version v3.0 of the immunoSEQ assay was performed at survey level. Each sample aimed for 40,000-50,000 sequenced T-cell genomes. The method was immunoSEQ multiplex PCR; TCRdb's version includes in-frame clones alone and lacks a portion of them. The sample comprises 18,000 or so clones, 78% of which are singletons, and almost 8% rests with the top ten.

Sequences were derived from unsorted PBMCs, sampled at the start of antiretroviral therapy, before treatment. This clonotype originated in a woman between 40 and 55 years old with HIV. The chain employs TRBV5-8 and TRBJ1-1; D call uncertain. The CDR3 DNA sequence: TGTGCCAGCAGCTTACGGTCCGGCACTGAAGCTTTCTTT. Its translation: CASSLRSGTEAFF.